These T cell receptor beta chains were read from a single sample in a study of blood T cell repertoires in COVID-19. Only in-frame clones appear in the TCRdb table, and some are missing; sequencing was by immunoSEQ multiplex PCR. The repertoire holds some 50,000 clones, with 75% to 90% as singletons. The specimen sequenced was peripheral blood. These receptors all stem from a woman in her 70s with active COVID-19. CDR3s include the opening cysteine and the closing phenylalanine or tryptophan. The D gene is left open where the match is weak. A row's size may be missing; if present it is once, few, many or a size class.

d_gene	abundance	j_gene	v_gene	CDR3aa	CDR3nt
TRBD2	-	TRBJ2-1	TRBV7-3	CASSPSPGLAIEQFF	TGTGCCAGCAGCCCCTCCCCGGGACTAGCGATTGAGCAGTTCTTC
TRBD2	-	TRBJ2-3	TRBV7-3	CASSLSPPGTSGNTDTQYF	TGTGCCAGCAGCTTATCGCCCCCTGGGACTAGCGGGAACACAGATACGCAGTATTTT
TRBD2	-	TRBJ2-1	TRBV19	CASSPHLGGRAALYNEQFF	TGTGCCAGTAGTCCCCACTTGGGGGGGAGGGCCGCTCTTTACAATGAGCAGTTCTTC
TRBD1	-	TRBJ2-7	TRBV30	CAWSNSGGYEQYF	TGTGCCTGGAGTAATTCAGGGGGCTACGAGCAGTACTTC
-	-	TRBJ1-5	TRBV23-1	CASTPGSLSNQPQHF	TGCGCCAGCACCCCAGGAAGTCTTAGCAATCAGCCCCAGCATTTT
-	-	TRBJ2-3	TRBV5-4	CASSLGQIMWADTQYF	TGTGCCAGCAGCCTCGGACAGATTATGTGGGCAGATACGCAGTATTTT
TRBD1	-	TRBJ2-4	TRBV9	CASSPRGQGGNIQYF	TGTGCCAGCAGCCCACGAGGACAGGGGGGGAACATTCAGTACTTC
TRBD2	-	TRBJ2-1	TRBV28	CASSRFRLAGVYNEQFF	TGTGCCAGCAGCCGATTCCGGCTAGCGGGAGTCTACAATGAGCAGTTCTTC
-	-	TRBJ2-1	TRBV27	CASSFYSLAPYNEQFF	TGTGCCAGCAGTTTTTACTCTCTAGCACCGTACAATGAGCAGTTCTTC
TRBD1	once	TRBJ2-5	TRBV9	CASSGTGLRYQETQYF	TGTGCCAGCAGCGGGACAGGTTTGAGGTACCAAGAGACCCAGTACTTC
TRBD2	-	TRBJ2-7	TRBV27	CASSLSGTSPYEQYF	TGTGCCAGCAGTTTATCGGGGACTAGCCCCTACGAGCAGTACTTC
TRBD1	-	TRBJ1-6	TRBV7-2	CASKVTGTDYNSPLHF	TGTGCCAGTAAAGTTACCGGGACAGACTATAATTCACCCCTCCACTTT
TRBD1	-	TRBJ1-2	TRBV2	CASTGQGRGYTF	TGTGCCAGCACCGGACAGGGTAGGGGCTACACCTTC
-	few	TRBJ1-3	TRBV3-1/TRBV3-2	CASSNSGNTIYF	TGTGCCAGCAGCAATTCGGGAAACACCATATATTTT
-	-	TRBJ1-1	TRBV28	CASSQGYTEAFF	TGTGCCAGCAGTCAGGGTTACACTGAAGCTTTCTTT
TRBD2	-	TRBJ2-7	TRBV25-1	CASSEWGSGSSHEQYF	TGTGCCAGCAGTGAATGGGGTAGCGGGAGTTCCCACGAGCAGTACTTC
-	-	TRBJ1-2	TRBV28	CASSSPDRYYGYTF	TGTGCCAGCAGTTCACCCGACAGGTACTATGGCTACACCTTC
-	-	TRBJ2-1	TRBV7-7	CASSLGGVGQASYNEQFF	TGTGCTAGCAGCTTAGGGGGGGTGGGACAGGCCTCCTACAATGAGCAGTTCTTC
TRBD2	-	TRBJ2-5	TRBV18	CASSPTSGVQETQYF	TGTGCCAGCTCACCTACTAGCGGGGTACAGGAGACCCAGTACTTC
TRBD2	-	TRBJ2-1	TRBV5-4	CASSSFSGRFNEQFF	TGTGCCAGCAGCTCCTTTAGCGGGAGATTCAATGAGCAGTTCTTC
-	-	TRBJ1-1	TRBV14	CASSQDLARAEAFF	TGTGCCAGCAGCCAAGATCTTGCGAGGGCTGAAGCTTTCTTT
TRBD1	-	TRBJ2-2	TRBV10-3	CAIKRQGDTGELFF	TGTGCCATCAAGCGGCAGGGGGACACCGGGGAGCTGTTTTTT
TRBD1	-	TRBJ1-1	TRBV5-4	CASSLEGARTEAFF	TGTGCCAGCAGCTTGGAGGGGGCGAGGACTGAAGCTTTCTTT
TRBD2	-	TRBJ2-1	TRBV7-9	CASSSLAGGYNEQFF	TGTGCCAGCAGCTCTCTAGCGGGAGGCTACAATGAGCAGTTCTTC
-	once	TRBJ2-5	TRBV20-1	CSARGGQTQYF	TGCAGTGCTAGGGGGGGGCAGACCCAGTACTTC
TRBD2	-	TRBJ2-1	TRBV5-1	CASSLAGGDNEQFF	TGCGCCAGCAGCTTGGCGGGAGGGGACAATGAGCAGTTCTTC
-	-	TRBJ2-1	TRBV27	CASSSRLGASYNEQFF	TGTGCCAGCAGTTCTCGACTCGGTGCGTCCTACAATGAGCAGTTCTTC